Following are 32 T cell receptor beta chains from one sample sequenced in a study of cytomegalovirus exposure and HLA in healthy donors. Amplification used 60 Vbeta primers and 13 Jbeta primers. The repertoire was sequenced with immunoSEQ multiplex PCR; TCRdb's copy has only in-frame clones and lacks some. The data hold under 100,000 clones, with roughly 64% observed a single time. The sequenced sample consisted of PBMCs. All receptors come from a woman between 35 and 50 years old in good health and CMV-seropositive.

This chain links TRBV11-2 with TRBJ2-2; D not certain. This CDR3 region has 16 residues. V dropped 5 bases and J dropped 1 base, with 14 bases sitting between them. From germline, CDR1 is SGHAT and CDR2 FQNNGV. Here the CDR3 DNA reads TGTGCCAGCAGCCAGCGAGGAACGCTGAACACCGGGGAGCTGTTTTTT. It is translated as CASSQRGTLNTGELFF.

This sequence joins TRBV29-1 and TRBJ1-2; weak D call: TRBD1 (6 bases). The CDR3 length is 15 residues. Germline-derived CDR1 and CDR2 are SQVTM and ANQGSEA. The V gene lost 4 bases and the J gene lost 0 bases, with 15 bases spanning the gap. CDR3 bases: TGCAGCGTTGCCGGGGAAGGGGGTACTAACTATGGCTACACCTTC. Its translation: CSVAGEGGTNYGYTF.

This chain connects TRBV7-2 to TRBJ1-2; no clear D gene. V lost 5 bases and J lost 4, with 11 bases in between. The CDR3 has 13 amino acids. CDR1 and CDR2 (germline): SGHTA, FQGNSA. The CDR3 reads CASSPSRGYGYTF. Written as DNA, the CDR3 is TGTGCCAGCAGCCCTTCCCGGGGCTATGGCTACACCTTC.

V and J are TRBV5-1 and TRBJ2-1; 10 bases line up with TRBD2. The CDR3 consists of 15 residues. Germline CDR1 SGHRS, CDR2 YFSETQ. Germline trimming cut 0 bases from V and 5 bases from J; bases unmatched to any gene: 2. DNA of the CDR3: TGCGCCAGCAGCTTGGCTAGCGGGAGCCACAATGAGCAGTTCTTC. The encoded protein is CASSLASGSHNEQFF.

The chain carries TRBV9 and TRBJ1-2; unclear D gene. The CDR3 has 13 amino acids. Trimming cost V 4 bases and J 4 bases, with 11 bases left between them. Per the germline V gene, CDR1 is SGDLS and CDR2 is YYNGEE. CDR3 sequence reads: CASSPTGVYGYTF. The CDR3 coding sequence is TGTGCCAGCAGCCCTACCGGGGTCTATGGCTACACCTTC.

This chain links TRBV6-4 with TRBJ1-5; 8 bases align to TRBD1. CDR1 is MRHNA and CDR2 is SNTAGT in the germline V gene. V was pared by 8 bases and J by 4 bases, with 7 bases of the junction left unmatched. The CDR3 is 14 residues long. The CDR3 sequence is CASSGQGSNQPQHF. CDR3 nucleotide sequence: TGTGCCAGCTCCGGACAGGGTTCAAATCAGCCCCAGCATTTT.

The chain joins TRBV7-9 to TRBJ2-7; 7 bases are a match to TRBD1. The germline CDR1 and CDR2 sequences are SEHNR and FQNEAQ (reference sequence). J was trimmed by 0 bases and V by 4 bases; bases with no gene match: 3. The CDR3 sequence is 14 residues long. CDR3 loop: CASSSTGSSYEQYF. The CDR3 DNA reads TGTGCCAGCAGCTCGACAGGGAGCTCCTACGAGCAGTACTTC.

The chain employs TRBV7-7 and TRBJ2-3, with TRBD2 matching over 11 bases. Trimming at V came to 8 bases and at J to 0 bases, leaving 13 bases not matched to a gene. Per germline, CDR1 SSHAT and CDR2 FNYEAQ (reference sequence). The CDR3 contains 18 residues. As DNA, the CDR3 is TGTGCCAGCCCGGGGGTAGCGGGAGGGAGTTTAAGCACAGATACGCAGTATTTT. This translates into CASPGVAGGSLSTDTQYF.

This rearrangement joins TRBV19 to TRBJ1-4; D might be TRBD1 (5 bases). This CDR3 has 16 amino acids. The V end was cut by 5 bases, the J end by 0 bases, with 13 bases between. Germline-derived CDR1 and CDR2 are LNHDA and SQIVND (reference sequence). This CDR3 is CASSLRVHATNEKLFF. As DNA, the CDR3 is TGTGCCAGTAGTCTCAGGGTCCACGCAACTAATGAAAAACTGTTTTTT.

This clone showed up just a few times. The chain has TRBV2 and TRBJ1-2; 10 positions agree with TRBD1. There are 14 residues in the CDR3. V lost 6 bases to trimming and J lost 4 bases; unmatched junction nucleotides: 5. CDR1 and CDR2 from the germline V gene are SNHLY and FYNNEI. CDR3 nucleotides: TGTGCCAGCAGAGCCGGACAGGGGGTCTATGGCTACACCTTC. Protein: CASRAGQGVYGYTF. The complete variable domain, with remaining parts taken from reference TRBV2 and TRBJ1-2, reads EPEVTQTPSHQVTQMGQEVILRCVPISNHLYFYWYRQILGQKVEFLVSFYNNEISEKSEIFDDQFSVERPDGSNFTLKIRSTKLEDSAMYFCASRAGQGVYGYTFGSGTRLTVV.

The chain employs TRBV29-1 and TRBJ1-5; TRBD1 aligns across 8 bases. This CDR3 spans 13 amino acids. V lost 4 bases and J lost 5; bases outside the gene matches: 4. Germline loops: CDR1 SQVTM, CDR2 ANQGSEA. The CDR3 spells CSVGATGDQPQHF. CDR3 nucleotides: TGCAGCGTTGGAGCGACAGGGGATCAGCCCCAGCATTTT.

This clone was detected a few times. The genes are TRBV28 and TRBJ1-1; D is uncertain. CDR1 MDHEN and CDR2 SYDVKM come from the germline V gene. Trimming left V 3 bases short and J 6 bases short, with 17 bases between. The CDR3 contains 15 residues. Written as DNA, the CDR3 is TGTGCCAGCAGTTTGGATCGGAGGGAGGTTGCTGAAGCTTTCTTT. It yields the protein CASSLDRREVAEAFF.

The gene calls are TRBV6-1 and TRBJ1-1, with D perhaps matching TRBD1 (5 bases). Germline CDR1 is MNHNS and CDR2 is SASEGT. Trimming took 4 bases from V and 1 from J, leaving 13 bases between them. This CDR3 contains 15 residues. The CDR3 region is CASSGGGGGNTEAFF. Written as DNA, the CDR3 is TGTGCCAGCAGTGGCGGGGGGGGAGGGAACACTGAAGCTTTCTTT.

The chain combines TRBV18 with TRBJ1-1; D uncertain. This CDR3 is built from 13 residues. Germline CDR1 is KGHSH and CDR2 is LQKENI. V was shortened by 2 bases and J by 2 bases, with 6 bases between the two germline ends. CDR3 sequence: CASSPSGNTEAFF. DNA for the CDR3: TGTGCCAGCTCACCATCGGGAAACACTGAAGCTTTCTTT. Full variable domain (rest looked up from reference TRBV18 and TRBJ1-1): NAGVMQNPRHLVRRRGQEARLRCSPMKGHSHVYWYRQLPEEGLKFMVYLQKENIIDESGMPKERFSAEFPKEGPSILRIQQVVRGDSAAYFCASSPSGNTEAFFGQGTRLTVV.

The J gene is TRBJ1-4, the V gene TRBV2, with 11 bases that match TRBD1. The CDR3 has 16 residues. The V and J ends lost 4 bases and 4 bases, in that order; junction bases with no gene match: 5. The germline CDR1 and CDR2 sequences are SNHLY and FYNNEI. The CDR3 DNA follows: TGTGCCAGCAGTGCCGGACAGGGGGCTTTTAATGAAAAACTGTTTTTT. Its translation is CASSAGQGAFNEKLFF.

This clone appeared a single time. The chain is built from TRBV5-4 and TRBJ2-7; D might be TRBD2 (6 bases). Trimming removed 4 bases at V and 2 bases at J, with 22 bases between. Germline-derived CDR1 and CDR2 are SGHNT and YYREEE (reference sequence). The CDR3 has 17 residues. The CDR3: CASSPLGGSGGTYEQYF. CDR3 coding DNA: TGTGCCAGCAGCCCCCTGGGGGGTAGCGGAGGTACCTACGAGCAGTACTTC.

This chain links TRBV5-6 with TRBJ1-1; TRBD1 agrees at 7 bases. This CDR3 contains 14 residues. The V and J ends lost 4 bases and 1 base, in that order; junction bases with no gene match: 4. Germline CDR1 reads SGHDT; CDR2 reads YYEEEE. CDR3: CASSPGQENTEAFF. The CDR3 bases are TGTGCCAGCAGCCCCGGACAGGAGAACACTGAAGCTTTCTTT.

The CDR3 reads CASSRSGRVGEQYF. In DNA form, the CDR3 reads TGTGCCAGTAGTAGGAGCGGGAGGGTCGGCGAGCAGTACTTC. The chain uses TRBV19 and TRBJ2-7, with 10 bases aligning to TRBD2. Germline CDR1 reads LNHDA; CDR2 reads SQIVND (reference sequence). J was trimmed by 6 bases and V by 4 bases; bases with no gene match: 6. The CDR3 totals 14 residues.

This clone showed up just a few times. V usage is TRBV7-9 and J usage is TRBJ2-6; D gene ambiguous. Per the germline V gene, CDR1 is SEHNR and CDR2 is FQNEAQ (reference sequence). The V end was cut by 5 bases, the J end by 4 bases, with 6 bases between. This CDR3 is 13 amino acids long. Written as DNA, the CDR3 is TGTGCCAGCAGCGGCTCGGGGGCCAACGTCCTGACTTTC. Its protein is CASSGSGANVLTF.

This clone has a handful of counts. V gene TRBV9 combines with J gene TRBJ2-7; the D gene is possibly TRBD1 (6 bases). CDR1 and CDR2 from the germline V gene are SGDLS and YYNGEE. Trimming took off 3 bases at V and 4 bases at J, with 17 bases between the two ends. This CDR3 region has 15 residues. CDR3 sequence: CASSASPMGQYEQYF. For the CDR3, the DNA is TGTGCCAGCAGCGCGTCCCCTATGGGACAATACGAGCAGTACTTC.

The CDR3 region has the DNA TGTGCCAGCAGCATTCCCCTCACAGATACGCAGTATTTT. Protein product: CASSIPLTDTQYF. The rearrangement links TRBV5-6 to TRBJ2-3; D gene unclear. V gave up 4 bases and J gave up 2 bases, with 8 bases separating them. The CDR3 is 13 amino acids. CDR1 is SGHDT, CDR2 YYEEEE, per germline.

CDR3 protein: CASSPGVRGYTF. CDR3 nucleotides: TGTGCCAGCAGTCCAGGGGTAAGGGGCTACACCTTC. The chain couples TRBV28 to TRBJ1-2, with a possible D match to TRBD1 (6 bases). Germline V gene data show CDR1 as MDHEN and CDR2 as SYDVKM. V gave up 5 bases and J gave up 8 bases, with 12 bases separating them. This CDR3 has 12 residues.

The V and J genes are TRBV4-2 and TRBJ2-1, with TRBD2 identical over 7 bases. This CDR3 has 16 residues. J lost 4 bases, V lost 7 bases, and 13 bases had no gene match. Germline CDR1 and CDR2: LGHNA and YNFKEQ. The CDR3 DNA sequence: TGTGCCAGCACCCAGAACGCGGGAGAGACTTACAATGAGCAGTTCTTC. Translating it yields CASTQNAGETYNEQFF.

V gene TRBV7-6 combines with J gene TRBJ2-7; 7 bases are shared with TRBD1. J gave up 2 bases and V 1 base, and 8 bases lay outside the gene matches. The CDR3 extends over 16 amino acids. CDR1 and CDR2 (germline): SGHVS, FNYEAQ. In DNA, the CDR3 is TGTGCCAGCAGCTTAGTCTACAGGGGTCCTCCCTACGAGCAGTACTTC. Residues: CASSLVYRGPPYEQYF.

The CDR3 loop is CASSLPLSYEQYF. CDR3 coding DNA: TGTGCCAGCAGCTTGCCACTTTCCTACGAGCAGTACTTC. V gene TRBV5-4 combines with J gene TRBJ2-7; no reliable D call. Germline CDR1 reads SGHNT; CDR2 reads YYREEE (reference sequence). V gave up 1 base and J gave up 1 base, with 6 bases separating them. CDR3 length: 13 residues.

The sample holds a few counts of this clone. The V and J genes are TRBV12-5 and TRBJ2-5, with TRBD2 matching 8 bases. Per the germline V gene, CDR1 is LGHNT and CDR2 is FRNRAP. J lost 2 bases, V lost 1 base, and 3 bases had no gene match. The CDR3 runs 15 residues. The CDR3 protein is CASGLGSGAQETQYF. The CDR3 coding sequence is TGTGCTAGTGGTTTGGGTAGCGGGGCACAAGAGACCCAGTACTTC.

The chain combines TRBV7-4 with TRBJ2-7; 8 nucleotides line up with TRBD2. Germline V gene lookup returns CDR1 SGHVT and CDR2 SQSDAQ. V trimming: 2 bases; J trimming: 8 bases; junction bases outside the gene matches: 20. The CDR3 is 18 residues long. The CDR3 sequence is CASSLPGTRDPPYDKQYF. The CDR3 bases are TGTGCCAGCAGCTTACCCGGGACTAGGGACCCCCCCTACGATAAGCAGTACTTC.

The V call is TRBV5-6, the J call TRBJ2-1; tentative D call: TRBD2 (6 bases). V was pared by 0 bases and J by 9 bases, with 7 bases between. The V gene's germline CDR1 is SGHDT and CDR2 YYEEEE. This CDR3 has 12 residues. CDR3 nucleotides: TGTGCCAGCAGCTTGGGGGGAGGTGAGCAGTTCTTC. This encodes CASSLGGGEQFF. Variable domain in full (rest from reference TRBV5-6 and TRBJ2-1): DAGVTQSPTHLIKTRGQQVTLRCSPKSGHDTVSWYQQALGQGPQFIFQYYEEEERQRGNFPDRFSGHQFPNYSSELNVNALLLGDSALYLCASSLGGGEQFFGPGTRLTVL.

The chain combines TRBV19 with TRBJ1-1; TRBD1 is a possible D gene (5 bases). Germline CDR1 and CDR2: LNHDA and SQIVND (reference sequence). The CDR3 length is 14 residues. V lost 2 bases to trimming and J lost 3 bases, with 10 bases between them. The CDR3 loop is CASSISGTYTEAFF. CDR3 coding DNA: TGTGCCAGTAGTATAAGTGGGACTTACACTGAAGCTTTCTTT.

V and J are TRBV4-3 and TRBJ1-2; D possibly corresponds to TRBD1 (5 bases). From germline, CDR1 is LGHNA and CDR2 YSLEER. This CDR3 contains 13 residues. Trimming cost V 3 bases and J 3 bases, with 8 bases left between them. The CDR3 spells CASSQGGYYGYTF. The CDR3 nucleotides read TGCGCCAGCAGCCAGGGGGGATACTATGGCTACACCTTC.

This clone is a singleton in its sample. This chain uses TRBV29-1 with TRBJ1-1; 10 nucleotides agree with TRBD1. The CDR3 totals 13 residues. Germline V CDR1 and CDR2: SQVTM, ANQGSEA. The trim removed 6 bases at V and 5 bases at J, leaving 6 bases unmatched. The CDR3, as DNA: TGCAGCGTAGAGGGACAGGGGAGGACTGAAGCTTTCTTT. Amino acid sequence: CSVEGQGRTEAFF.

The chain is built from TRBV7-9 and TRBJ1-1; TRBD1 matches at 8 bases. Germline V lookup: CDR1 SEHNR, CDR2 FQNEAQ (reference sequence). The CDR3 has 15 residues. Germline trimming cut 6 bases from V and 3 bases from J; bases unmatched to any gene: 9. The CDR3 loop is CASRWTGRFDTEAFF. The CDR3 DNA reads as TGTGCCAGCAGGTGGACAGGGAGATTTGACACTGAAGCTTTCTTT.